One sample yielded the 23 T cell receptor beta chains listed below, sequenced in a study of cytomegalovirus exposure and HLA in healthy donors (dated by TCRdb to the late 2010s). Library preparation was by the immunoSEQ multiplex PCR assay. The multiplex PCR relied on a mix of 60 forward primers for TCR Vbeta segments and 13 reverse primers for TCR Jbeta segments. In its TCRdb copy, this immuneACCESS table keeps in-frame sequences only and misses some clones. Where compared with another copy, unresolved V genes explain less than half of these, and the others have no known cause. In all, the sample holds hundreds of thousands of clones, and roughly 80% of those were seen once. The ten biggest clones cover 2.9% of the sample. Source material: PBMCs. These TCRs come from a young man in good health and CMV-seronegative.

Only a few counts were recorded for this clone. This chain uses TRBV29-1 with TRBJ1-1; the D gene is possibly TRBD1 (5 bases). The germline CDR1 and CDR2 sequences are SQVTM and ANQGSEA. The CDR3 loop spans 13 amino acids. The ends were cut back, 5 bases at V and 0 bases at J, with 10 bases in the middle. As DNA, the CDR3 is TGCAGCGTTCAGGGAAACTTGAACACTGAAGCTTTCTTT. This sequence encodes CSVQGNLNTEAFF.

This chain joins TRBV27 and TRBJ2-2; TRBD1 matches at 11 bases. The CDR3 is made up of 15 amino acids. Germline V gene lookup returns CDR1 MNHEY and CDR2 SMNVEV (reference sequence). After removal of 5 bases from V and 7 bases from J, the junction contained 6 bases not matched to a gene. The chain's CDR3 is CASSRGQGADGELFF. Here the CDR3 DNA reads TGTGCCAGCAGTCGAGGACAGGGGGCTGACGGGGAGCTGTTTTTT.

The chain carries TRBV15 and TRBJ2-7, with D perhaps TRBD1 (5 bases). The CDR3 is made up of 14 amino acids. V lost 5 bases, J lost 0 bases, and 11 bases lay in between. The germline V gene encodes CDR1 LNHNV and CDR2 YYDKDF (reference sequence). Here the CDR3 DNA reads TGTGCCACCAGCCTACAGGACGGCTCCTACGAGCAGTACTTC. This encodes CATSLQDGSYEQYF.

This chain uses TRBV11-3 with TRBJ1-5, with D hard to call. The CDR3 has 14 amino acids. Trimming removed 8 bases at V and 2 bases at J, with 13 bases between. Germline V gene sequence: CDR1 SGHNT, CDR2 YENEEA. CDR3 protein: CASLKRGGNQPQHF. The DNA of the CDR3 is TGTGCCAGCCTTAAGAGAGGCGGCAATCAGCCCCAGCATTTT.

The chain joins TRBV6-5 to TRBJ2-1, with a possible D match to TRBD2 (6 bases). CDR3 length: 15 residues. V dropped 5 bases and J dropped 9 bases, with 20 bases sitting between them. Germline values: CDR1 MNHEY, CDR2 SVGAGI. The DNA of the CDR3 is TGTGCCAGCAGTCCCGGCGGGGTCCTATCCGGTGAGCAGTTCTTC. This sequence encodes CASSPGGVLSGEQFF.

The rearrangement uses TRBV6-6 and TRBJ2-2; 11 bases agree with TRBD1. With V trimmed by 2 bases and J by 7 bases, 6 bases remained unmatched. This CDR3 region has 16 residues. Germline assignment: CDR1 MNHNY and CDR2 SVGAGI (reference sequence). CDR3 sequence reads: CASSYQGQGAVGELFF. The DNA for the CDR3 is TGTGCCAGCAGTTACCAAGGACAGGGGGCGGTCGGGGAGCTGTTTTTT.

Only a few counts were recorded for this clone. At one end, the junction sequence differs from germline, possibly due to a read error. The chain is built from TRBV25-1 and TRBJ2-2; a weak D match, TRBD2 (6 bases). The germline CDR1 and CDR2 sequences are MGHDK and SYGVNS. This CDR3 region has 13 residues. CDR3 DNA sequence: TGTGCCAGCAGTGATGGGGGGTCCGGGGAACTGTTTTTT. This encodes CASSDGGSGELFF.

This clone was detected only once. At one end the junction does not follow the germline gene, possibly because of a read error. The rearrangement joins TRBV25-1 to TRBJ2-6; D possibly corresponds to TRBD1 (5 bases). The CDR3 is 16 residues long. The germline gives CDR1 MGHDK, CDR2 SYGVNS. The CDR3 coding sequence is TGTGCCAGCAGTAACCCCACCGGCTCTGGGGCCAGCGTCCTGACTTTC. This codes for CASSNPTGSGASVLTF.

The chain has TRBV28 and TRBJ2-5, with TRBD1 identical over 11 bases. CDR3 length: 14 residues. The germline CDR1 and CDR2 sequences are MDHEN and SYDVKM. V gave up 6 bases and J gave up 6 bases; unmatched junction bases: 6. For the CDR3, the DNA is TGTGCCAGCAGCCGGACAGGGGGCGCGAAGACCCAGTACTTC. This sequence encodes CASSRTGGAKTQYF.

This chain connects TRBV29-1 to TRBJ2-5; 10 bases are shared with TRBD2. Germline values: CDR1 SQVTM, CDR2 ANQGSEA. This CDR3 has 14 residues. Trimming at V came to 8 bases and at J to 4 bases, leaving 10 bases not matched to a gene. The CDR3 region is CSPSTSGSVETQYF. CDR3 coding DNA: TGCAGCCCGTCGACTAGCGGGTCCGTAGAGACCCAGTACTTC.

This clone came up a few times. The chain recombines TRBV19 with TRBJ2-3; D uncertain. With 1 base removed from V and 4 bases from J, the gap between germline ends came to 6 bases. This CDR3 region has 13 residues. Germline lookup yields CDR1 LNHDA and CDR2 SQIVND (reference sequence). The CDR3 DNA reads TGTGCCAGTAGTATAGCCACACCAGATACGCAGTATTTT. It specifies CASSIATPDTQYF.

This clone was detected only once. This chain connects TRBV11-2 to TRBJ2-7, with D perhaps TRBD1 (6 bases). V was pared by 5 bases and J by 2 bases, with 16 bases between. The CDR3 has 15 amino acids. From germline, CDR1 is SGHAT and CDR2 FQNNGV. The CDR3 loop reads CASSPVGTFPYEQYF. The CDR3 bases are TGTGCCAGCAGCCCGGTCGGGACATTTCCCTACGAGCAGTACTTC.

V is TRBV28 and J is TRBJ2-7; D gene ambiguous. CDR3 length: 13 residues. Trimming shortened V by 7 bases and J by 2 bases, and 12 bases separated the two germline ends. Germline lookup yields CDR1 MDHEN and CDR2 SYDVKM. The CDR3 region is CASTKQSPYEQYF. The CDR3 region has the DNA TGTGCCAGCACCAAACAGTCCCCCTACGAGCAGTACTTC. Supplemented by reference TRBV28 and TRBJ2-7, the full variable domain reads DVKVTQSSRYLVKRTGEKVFLECVQDMDHENMFWYRQDPGLGLRLIYFSYDVKMKEKGDIPEGYSVSREKKERFSLILESASTNQTSMYLCASTKQSPYEQYFGPGTRLTVT.

The chain couples TRBV27 to TRBJ2-5; TRBD2 might be the D (7 bases). Trimming removed 6 bases at V and 2 bases at J, with 16 bases between. Germline V gene data show CDR1 as MNHEY and CDR2 as SMNVEV (reference sequence). This CDR3 region has 15 residues. Here the CDR3 DNA reads TGTGCCAGCAGGCAAGGGGGGGGTGTTCAAGAGACCCAGTACTTC. Protein sequence: CASRQGGGVQETQYF.

The chain uses TRBV7-3 and TRBJ2-3; D not certain. This CDR3 is built from 18 residues. Germline V gene sequence: CDR1 SGHTA, CDR2 FQGTGA. V was trimmed by 2 bases and J by 2 bases, leaving 20 bases between them. The CDR3 loop is CASSLGPPGSPNTDTQYF. CDR3 DNA sequence: TGTGCCAGCAGCTTAGGCCCACCCGGGTCCCCTAACACAGATACGCAGTATTTT.

This clone was picked up a small number of times. The chain links TRBV15 to TRBJ1-2; D ambiguous. Germline values: CDR1 LNHNV, CDR2 YYDKDF (reference sequence). Trimming cost V 0 bases and J 8 bases, with 10 bases left between them. The CDR3 totals 13 residues. CDR3 DNA: TGTGCCACCAGCAGAGATGGAGCGGGGGGCTACACCTTC. Protein sequence: CATSRDGAGGYTF.

The rearrangement links TRBV15 to TRBJ1-6, with D possibly being TRBD1 (6 bases). This CDR3 has 14 residues. Trimming cost V 3 bases and J 10 bases, with 13 bases left between them. Per germline, CDR1 LNHNV and CDR2 YYDKDF (reference sequence). The CDR3 DNA reads TGTGCCACCAGCAGTTTCCGGACAGTATCACCCCTCCACTTT. Translating it yields CATSSFRTVSPLHF.

The V call is TRBV28, the J call TRBJ1-1; TRBD1 aligns across 7 bases. The CDR3 runs to 14 residues. Germline CDR1 MDHEN, CDR2 SYDVKM. V was pared by 5 bases and J by 4 bases, with 7 bases of the junction left unmatched. CDR3 sequence: CASSPYYRGTEAFF. CDR3 bases: TGTGCCAGCAGTCCATATTACAGGGGCACTGAAGCTTTCTTT.

The chain couples TRBV2 to TRBJ1-1; TRBD1 agrees at 8 bases. In germline, CDR1 is SNHLY, CDR2 FYNNEI. The trim removed 7 bases at V and 3 bases at J, leaving 7 bases unmatched. There are 14 residues in the CDR3. The CDR3 sequence is CASIRTGLDTEAFF. CDR3 bases: TGTGCCAGCATTAGGACAGGGTTGGACACTGAAGCTTTCTTT.

The gene calls are TRBV5-6 and TRBJ1-3; TRBD1 is a possible D gene (6 bases). V shed 0 bases and J shed 0 bases, with 19 bases lying between them. This CDR3 region has 19 residues. The germline gives CDR1 SGHDT, CDR2 YYEEEE. The CDR3 spells CASSLVEAGASHSGNTIYF. The CDR3 coding sequence is TGTGCCAGCAGCTTGGTGGAAGCGGGGGCTTCTCACTCTGGAAACACCATATATTTT.

The CDR3 DNA sequence: TGTGCCAGCAGCAGGGGATGGGAGACCCAGTACTTC. It translates to CASSRGWETQYF. V and J are TRBV6-1 and TRBJ2-5, with D possibly TRBD1 on 6 matching bases. Trimming took off 6 bases at V and 5 bases at J, with 10 bases between the two ends. The CDR3 consists of 12 residues. Germline V gene sequence: CDR1 MNHNS, CDR2 SASEGT.

This clone was counted between two and nine times. This chain joins TRBV19 and TRBJ2-7; no firm D call. CDR3 size: 14 residues. In germline, CDR1 is LNHDA, CDR2 SQIVND (reference sequence). V was clipped by 5 bases and J by 0 bases, with 11 bases between them. CDR3 loop: CASSPGGFSYEQYF. The CDR3 DNA is TGTGCCAGTAGTCCAGGTGGGTTCTCCTACGAGCAGTACTTC.

The genes are TRBV28 and TRBJ1-2; 7 bases line up with TRBD1. CDR3 length: 14 amino acids. The J segment lost 4 bases and the V segment lost 8 bases, leaving 10 bases of the junction unmatched. Per the germline V gene, CDR1 is MDHEN and CDR2 is SYDVKM. The CDR3 coding sequence is TGTGCCAGCCGGCTAGACAGGGAGCCCTATGGCTACACCTTC. This translates into CASRLDREPYGYTF.